This T cell receptor (beta chain) was documented in a study of identical twins (TCRdb year 2016). With respect to the entire study: The study deep-sequenced TCR alpha and beta repertoires from monozygotic twins, unrelated adults of various ages and cord blood to test whether fetal clonotypes persist. To rule out contamination, replicate twin experiments were performed at different times with different library preparation protocols. General conclusions and limits of the study: Invariant T cells such as MAIT and iNKT could partly confound zero-insertion analyses, though diverse VJ usage argued against this for most clonotypes. Out-of-frame TCR alpha sequences shared between twins showed an excess of low generation-probability sequences compared with coincidental sharing between unrelated individuals. Abundant cord blood beta clonotypes carried fewer insertions; young adult naive repertoires showed a weaker similar trend, while memory repertoires showed none. Because the same donors could not be followed over many years, conclusions were based on cross-sectional statistical analysis. Out-of-frame TCR alpha sharing in monozygotic twins was systematically underestimated by recombination models, whereas sharing between unrelated individuals was in agreement with the recombination models. In beta out-of-frame sequences, excess twin sharing was weaker, because having fewer shared sequences lowered the signal-to-noise ratio.

V lost 1 base and J lost 1 base; the stretch between them is 8 bases long. Based on the germline V gene, the CDR1 and CDR2 sequences are LGHNA and YSLEER. Its CDR3 holds 14 amino acids, cysteine through phenylalanine. Only the CDR3 region is kept as DNA, spanning 42 bases read in frame from base 1. In its sample, this clonotype was seen many times. This clone's antigen is unknown. No base-level quality is on record; no much larger clone is a single base apart. Every donor in the study was a healthy Caucasian. The twin cohort consisted of three pairs of female monozygotic twins, all aged about 18 to 29 years. Positive isolation kits from Invitrogen were used to isolate the CD4+ and CD8+ T cell populations. Library method: 5' RACE. The instrument given in TCRdb is Illumina HiSeq 2000. Template switching added a universal primer binding site, and the final cDNA carried a unique molecular identifier that allowed TCR cDNA molecules to be counted accurately. First-strand cDNA for TCR alpha and beta chains was synthesized from specific primers in the conserved constant-segment region. To control for contamination, every cDNA library carried two barcodes: a SMART-Mk sample barcode plus Illumina barcodes. TruSeq adapter sequences and Illumina sample barcodes were added in two successive PCR steps. The Illumina HiSeq platform was used with custom primers to sequence TCR alpha and beta cDNA libraries. The study's own analysis went as follows. Raw reads were processed with MiGEC to extract unique molecular identifiers, and MiXCR was used to determine CDR3 positions. Recombination models were inferred per individual with the repgenHMM and IGoR tools using an EM algorithm. Shared clonotypes were analyzed with the tcR package in R, and sharing was normalized by the product of cloneset sizes. Out-of-frame nonproductive sequences were analyzed to study raw recombination free of thymic and clonal selection effects. TCRdb trimmed the raw reads at Q25, called clones with MiXCR and kept productive beta chains. Entries that share a CDR3 protein sequence are merged under the most common genes and DNA. The V and J calls, along with clone size, are taken from TCRdb and not from the paper's own processing. This sample gives 250,000 to 350,000 distinct CDR3 sequences in total; roughly 9.8% of them show up just once. The ten largest clonotypes hold roughly 6.4% of the sample.

The sample was also linked to a second study, of yellow fever vaccine responses in identical twins. Per that second paper: The authors reported that the T cell response to vaccination in identical twins appeared partly convergent and partly personalized. The study precisely tracked vaccine-responding T cell clones in identical twins.

The chain is encoded by TRBV4-3 joined to TRBJ2-7; the D gene cannot be resolved reliably. This TCR came from a woman aged 18 to 35 in good health. Material for sequencing was CD8+ T cells sorted from blood. The CDR3 sequence is CASSQGPRSYEQYF. The DNA sequence follows: TGCGCCAGCAGCCAAGGTCCACGTTCCTACGAGCAGTACTTC.